These 20 T cell receptor beta chains share one sample of origin, sequenced in a study of siplizumab effects on memory and regulatory T cells. Sequencing used immunoSEQ multiplex PCR; TCRdb keeps in-frame clones, though not all of them. The top ten clones hold less than 5.5% of a sample with approximately 75,000 clones, 93% of them seen once. Sequenced: CD8+ T cells sorted from blood. These receptors originate from a human donor in good health.

This clone has only one observation. The chain recombines TRBV2 with TRBJ2-7, with D maybe TRBD1 (6 bases). CDR3 length: 14 amino acids. Germline V gives CDR1 SNHLY, CDR2 FYNNEI. Trimming pared 2 bases from V and 2 bases from J, leaving 10 bases between. CDR3 sequence reads: CASSETGNTYEQYF. In DNA form, the CDR3 reads TGTGCCAGCAGTGAAACAGGGAACACCTACGAGCAGTACTTC.

The chain recombines TRBV14 with TRBJ2-1; no reliable D call. The CDR3 is made up of 15 amino acids. V lost 7 bases and J 0 bases, leaving 13 bases between the germline ends. The germline CDR1 and CDR2 sequences are SGHDN and FVKESK. CDR3 region: CASNEDGSSYNEQFF. The CDR3 DNA follows: TGTGCCAGCAACGAGGACGGAAGCTCCTACAATGAGCAGTTCTTC. The variable domain in full, with the rest retrieved from reference TRBV14 and TRBJ2-1, is EAGVTQFPSHSVIEKGQTVTLRCDPISGHDNLYWYRRVMGKEIKFLLHFVKESKQDESGMPNNRFLAERTGGTYSTLKVQPAELEDSGVYFCASNEDGSSYNEQFFGPGTRLTVL.

The rearrangement uses TRBV4-3 and TRBJ1-5, with a possible D match to TRBD1 (5 bases). This CDR3 spans 14 amino acids. Trimming stripped 0 bases from V and 13 bases from J, with 16 bases between. Per the germline V gene, CDR1 is LGHNA and CDR2 is YSLEER. Here the CDR3 DNA reads TGCGCCAGCAGCCAAGATCTTGGGGGAGGTCTACAGCATTTT. Translated, it gives CASSQDLGGGLQHF.

V gene TRBV7-9 combines with J gene TRBJ2-5, with TRBD2 matching 8 bases. The CDR3 is 15 amino acids. V lost 5 bases and J lost 5; bases outside the gene matches: 10. Germline V CDR1 and CDR2: SEHNR, FQNEAQ (reference sequence). The CDR3 nucleotides read TGTGCCAGCAGCAGTAGCGGGGCCCCGGAGGAGACCCAGTACTTC. Translation: CASSSSGAPEETQYF.

This sequence joins TRBV30 and TRBJ2-7; 8 bases agree with TRBD2. Germline V lookup: CDR1 GTSNPN, CDR2 SVGIG (reference sequence). V gave up 2 bases and J gave up 4 bases; unmatched junction bases: 4. The CDR3 totals 13 residues. CDR3 in DNA: TGTGCCTGGAGTTGGGCTAGCGGGTACGAGCAGTACTTC. Translated, it gives CAWSWASGYEQYF.

The V call is TRBV7-9, the J call TRBJ2-7, with D tentatively TRBD1 or TRBD2 (5 bases each). The germline gives CDR1 SEHNR, CDR2 FQNEAQ (reference sequence). This CDR3 is 13 amino acids long. The V end was cut by 0 bases, the J end by 3 bases, with 6 bases between. CDR3 coding DNA: TGTGCCAGCAGCTTAGCGGGGGACTACGAGCAGTACTTC. Translated, it gives CASSLAGDYEQYF.

The chain combines TRBV4-1 with TRBJ1-1; tentative D call: TRBD1 (6 bases). V was trimmed by 6 bases and J by 6 bases, leaving 17 bases between them. CDR3 length: 14 residues. From germline, CDR1 is MGHRA and CDR2 YSYEKL. The chain's CDR3 is CASRQGQDLPEAFF. DNA for the CDR3: TGCGCCAGCAGACAGGGCCAAGACCTACCTGAAGCTTTCTTT.

This clone was seen only once. The chain joins TRBV4-3 to TRBJ2-7, with D hard to call. The CDR3 length is 13 residues. V dropped 0 bases and J dropped 3 bases, with 6 bases sitting between them. Germline V gene sequence: CDR1 LGHNA, CDR2 YSLEER. The CDR3 region is CASSQERGYEQYF. CDR3 in DNA: TGCGCCAGCAGCCAAGAAAGAGGCTACGAGCAGTACTTC.

The V gene is TRBV6-1, the J gene TRBJ2-7, with D uncertain. There are 15 residues in the CDR3. V shed 3 bases and J shed 1 base, with 13 bases lying between them. Germline V gene data show CDR1 as MNHNS and CDR2 as SASEGT. The CDR3 reads CASSEGQAPSYEQYF. The CDR3 bases are TGTGCCAGCAGTGAGGGTCAGGCCCCTTCCTACGAGCAGTACTTC.

The chain has TRBV7-2 and TRBJ1-1; TRBD1 might be the D (5 bases). In germline, CDR1 is SGHTA, CDR2 FQGNSA. CDR3 size: 16 residues. Trimming left V 0 bases short and J 5 bases short, with 16 bases between. The CDR3 coding sequence is TGTGCCAGCAGCTTAGCGACCCCGGGGCCGAAGACTGAAGCTTTCTTT. Translation gives CASSLATPGPKTEAFF.

The chain employs TRBV19 and TRBJ2-7, with 7 nucleotides matching TRBD2. The trim removed 5 bases at V and 4 bases at J, leaving 2 bases unmatched. From germline, CDR1 is LNHDA and CDR2 SQIVND (reference sequence). The CDR3 contains 12 residues. The CDR3 reads CASSPGGYEQYF. CDR3 DNA: TGTGCCAGTAGTCCCGGGGGGTACGAGCAGTACTTC.

V is TRBV4-1 and J is TRBJ1-1; D remains unclear. Germline CDR1 and CDR2: MGHRA and YSYEKL. Trimming stripped 0 bases from V and 7 bases from J, with 12 bases between. The CDR3 is 14 residues long. Here the CDR3 reads CASSQDVLGLEAFF. DNA for the CDR3: TGCGCCAGCAGCCAAGATGTGTTGGGTCTTGAAGCTTTCTTT.

The genes are TRBV7-3 and TRBJ1-1, with a weak D call TRBD1 (5 bases). Germline V CDR1 and CDR2: SGHTA, FQGTGA. Trimming removed 3 bases at V and 6 bases at J, with 8 bases between. The CDR3 runs 12 residues. CDR3 coding DNA: TGTGCCAGCAGCTTCATAGGGGCTGAAGCTTTCTTT. Protein product: CASSFIGAEAFF.

The V gene is TRBV5-5, the J gene TRBJ1-2; D uncertain. V lost 0 bases, J lost 1 base, and 7 bases lay in between. The germline gives CDR1 SGHKS, CDR2 YYEKEE (reference sequence). This CDR3 comprises 14 residues. As DNA, the CDR3 is TGTGCCAGCAGCTTGGGTAGATTTAACTATGGCTACACCTTC. Its translation is CASSLGRFNYGYTF.

The gene calls are TRBV11-2 and TRBJ1-4; D might be TRBD1 (5 bases). The CDR3 consists of 15 residues. The ends were cut back, 4 bases at V and 0 bases at J, with 9 bases in the middle. Per germline, CDR1 SGHAT and CDR2 FQNNGV. The CDR3 sequence: CASSWGVATNEKLFF. In nucleotides, the CDR3 is TGTGCCAGCAGCTGGGGGGTTGCAACTAATGAAAAACTGTTTTTT.

The rearrangement uses TRBV6-5 and TRBJ2-7, with D maybe TRBD2 (5 bases). Trimming shortened V by 6 bases and J by 1 base, and 13 bases separated the two germline ends. Germline lookup yields CDR1 MNHEY and CDR2 SVGAGI. CDR3 size: 14 residues. The CDR3 loop reads CASSLEGGSYEQYF. CDR3 in DNA: TGTGCCAGCAGCCTCGAGGGCGGTTCCTACGAGCAGTACTTC.

On this clone: Distinct nucleotide sequences in the sample also encode this CDR3. This chain links TRBV5-1 with TRBJ1-1, with D uncertain. Germline lookup yields CDR1 SGHRS and CDR2 YFSETQ. The V end was cut by 0 bases, the J end by 5 bases, with 5 bases between. The CDR3 is 12 residues long. The CDR3: CASSLEGTEAFF. CDR3 coding DNA: TGCGCCAGCAGCTTGGAAGGGACTGAAGCTTTCTTT.

V and J are TRBV13 and TRBJ2-1; D remains ambiguous. Germline V gene data show CDR1 as PRHDT and CDR2 as FYEKMQ (reference sequence). V dropped 1 base and J dropped 2 bases, with 6 bases sitting between them. The CDR3 is made up of 14 amino acids. Here the CDR3 reads CASSLVGTYNEQFF. The DNA of the CDR3 is TGTGCCAGCAGCTTAGTGGGCACCTACAATGAGCAGTTCTTC.

The rearrangement uses TRBV4-1 and TRBJ2-3; D may be TRBD1 or TRBD2 (5 bases each). Germline CDR1 is MGHRA and CDR2 is YSYEKL. The CDR3 is 14 residues long. V shed 1 base and J shed 5 bases, with 10 bases lying between them. In DNA, the CDR3 is TGCGCCAGCAGCCAAGGCGAGGGGCTAGATACGCAGTATTTT. This translates into CASSQGEGLDTQYF.

The rearrangement links TRBV4-2 to TRBJ2-5; 12 bases are a match to TRBD2. Germline V CDR1 and CDR2: LGHNA, YNFKEQ. Trimming at V came to 6 bases and at J to 4 bases, leaving 9 bases not matched to a gene. CDR3 size: 16 residues. The CDR3 spells CASSLLAGGTGETQYF. CDR3 nucleotide sequence: TGTGCCAGCAGTTTACTAGCGGGGGGCACAGGAGAGACCCAGTACTTC.